One and the same sample provided the 16 T cell receptor beta chains below, sequenced in a study of CD8+CD57+ T cells in acquired aplastic anemia. Genomic DNA provided the template from which TCR beta VDJ and CDR3 profiles were obtained. TCRdb passed the reads through MiXCR, listing each CDR3 protein once. This table has 150,000 to 170,000 distinct CDR3 sequences, over 50% appearing once. Patients selected for sequencing had displayed CD8+CD57+ cell expansion by flow cytometry. Sequenced material: sorted CD4+, CD8+, or CD8+CD57+ T cells (not recorded which) from PBMCs. These receptors came from a human donor with aplastic anemia.

This clonotype appeared a single time. The chain couples TRBV29-1 to TRBJ1-4, with D unclear. Trimming removed 7 bases from V and 2 bases from J, with 17 bases in between. There are 15 residues in the CDR3. From germline, CDR1 is SQVTM and CDR2 ANQGSEA. The DNA for the CDR3 is TGCAGCGCCCAAGTTGGCTGGAGGACTAATGAAAAACTGTTTTTT. Translating gives CSAQVGWRTNEKLFF.

The rearrangement links TRBV7-2 to TRBJ1-6, with a weak D call TRBD1 (5 bases). The V end was cut by 5 bases, the J end by 7 bases, with 12 bases between. This CDR3 comprises 14 residues. The germline CDR1 and CDR2 sequences are SGHTA and FQGNSA. The CDR3 here is CASSQVGRNSPLHF. CDR3 coding DNA: TGTGCCAGCAGCCAGGTGGGACGGAATTCACCCCTCCACTTT. Full variable domain (remainder filled in from reference TRBV7-2 and TRBJ1-6): GAGVSQSPSNKVTEKGKDVELRCDPISGHTALYWYRQSLGQGLEFLIYFQGNSAPDKSGLPSDRFSAERTGGSVSTLTIQRTQQEDSAVYLCASSQVGRNSPLHFGNGTRLTVT.

V usage is TRBV15 and J usage is TRBJ1-1; unclear D gene. V was clipped by 2 bases and J by 1 base, with 8 bases between them. The CDR3 contains 14 residues. Looked up from germline, CDR1 is LNHNV and CDR2 is YYDKDF (reference sequence). CDR3 nucleotide sequence: TGTGCCACCAGCAGACGGACGGCGAACACTGAAGCTTTCTTT. Translated: CATSRRTANTEAFF.

This clonotype was seen only a few times. The chain uses TRBV10-1 and TRBJ1-1, with D uncertain. CDR1 and CDR2 from the germline V gene are WNHNN and SYGVQD (reference sequence). The length of the CDR3 is 13 residues. V was trimmed by 11 bases and J by 1 base, leaving 14 bases between them. The CDR3 DNA reads as TGCGCCGCCAGCACGTGGGGGAACACTGAAGCTTTCTTT. Translating it yields CAASTWGNTEAFF.

This sequence joins TRBV6-1 and TRBJ1-2; the match to TRBD1 covers 7 bases. Germline V lookup: CDR1 MNHNS, CDR2 SASEGT. This CDR3 spans 14 amino acids. The trim removed 7 bases at V and 3 bases at J, leaving 8 bases unmatched. Here the CDR3 reads CASNLQGTYYGYTF. CDR3 nucleotide sequence: TGTGCCAGCAATCTACAGGGGACTTACTATGGCTACACCTTC.

This clonotype came up many times. The CDR3 DNA follows: TGCAGTGCTAGAGATTCTACAGGGGCTCGAGGGAATCAGCCCCAGCATTTT. The encoded protein is CSARDSTGARGNQPQHF. The chain recombines TRBV20-1 with TRBJ1-5, with 7 positions matching TRBD1. The CDR3 totals 17 residues. Germline V gives CDR1 DFQATT, CDR2 SNEGSKA (reference sequence). V gave up 0 bases and J gave up 4 bases; unmatched junction bases: 12.

In this sample, this clonotype turned up many times. The gene calls are TRBV5-1 and TRBJ1-4, with 7 bases fitting TRBD1. The germline gives CDR1 SGHRS, CDR2 YFSETQ. After removal of 5 bases from V and 5 bases from J, the junction contained 9 bases not matched to a gene. The CDR3 is 15 residues long. Here the CDR3 reads CASREGTVPNEKLFF. The CDR3 coding sequence is TGCGCCAGCAGGGAAGGGACAGTTCCAAATGAAAAACTGTTTTTT.

The V and J genes are TRBV13 and TRBJ2-7; 7 bases match TRBD1. The CDR3 extends over 15 amino acids. The germline gives CDR1 PRHDT, CDR2 FYEKMQ (reference sequence). V was pared by 2 bases and J by 4 bases, with 8 bases of the junction left unmatched. CDR3 in amino acids: CASSLSQGLTYEQYF. In DNA form, the CDR3 reads TGTGCCAGCAGCTTATCACAGGGGTTGACTTACGAGCAGTACTTC. The complete variable domain, with remaining parts taken from reference TRBV13 and TRBJ2-7, reads AAGVIQSPRHLIKEKRETATLKCYPIPRHDTVYWYQQGPGQDPQFLISFYEKMQSDKGSIPDRFSAQQFSDYHSELNMSSLELGDSALYFCASSLSQGLTYEQYFGPGTRLTVT.

Of note for this clonotype: This could be a read error, since a much larger clone is one nucleotide away. V and J are TRBV27 and TRBJ2-5; no clear D gene. The CDR3 runs 13 residues. Germline values: CDR1 MNHEY, CDR2 SMNVEV (reference sequence). The CDR3 sequence is CASSLGSSRDQCF. The CDR3 DNA reads TGTGCCAGCAGTTTGGGCAGTTCAAGAGACCAGTGCTTC.

This clonotype was recorded many times. This chain joins TRBV7-2 and TRBJ1-2; no reliable D call. The CDR3 extends over 15 amino acids. From germline, CDR1 is SGHTA and CDR2 FQGNSA. Trimming removed 2 bases from V and 4 bases from J, with 14 bases in between. The CDR3 is CASSLSSQALYGYTF. The CDR3 DNA is TGTGCCAGCAGCTTAAGCTCTCAGGCCCTCTATGGCTACACCTTC.

This clonotype appeared a few times. The rearrangement uses TRBV29-1 and TRBJ1-2; tentative D call: TRBD1 (5 bases). V was cut by 5 bases and J by 4 bases, with 11 bases left in between. The CDR3 runs 12 residues. Germline loops: CDR1 SQVTM, CDR2 ANQGSEA. The CDR3: CSVSDSSYGYTF. The CDR3 DNA sequence: TGCAGCGTTTCCGACAGCAGCTATGGCTACACCTTC.

This clonotype has ten or more counts. V is TRBV5-1 and J is TRBJ1-2; 7 positions match TRBD1. Per the germline V gene, CDR1 is SGHRS and CDR2 is YFSETQ. CDR3 length equals 15 residues. Trimming cost V 0 bases and J 3 bases; bases outside gene matches: 5. The CDR3 sequence is CASSLESDRDYGYTF. CDR3 DNA sequence: TGCGCCAGCAGCTTGGAAAGCGACAGGGACTATGGCTACACCTTC. The full variable domain, in which reference TRBV5-1 and TRBJ1-2 provide the parts outside the CDR3, is KAGVTQTPRYLIKTRGQQVTLSCSPISGHRSVSWYQQTPGQGLQFLFEYFSETQRNKGNFPGRFSGRQFSNSRSEMNVSTLELGDSALYLCASSLESDRDYGYTFGSGTRLTVV.

This clonotype showed up many times. Written as DNA, the CDR3 is TGTGCCAGCAGCCCTTCACAGGGGCGGTTGGACTACGAGCAGTACTTC. Translated: CASSPSQGRLDYEQYF. This chain joins TRBV6-1 and TRBJ2-7, with 7 bases fitting TRBD1. Looked up from germline, CDR1 is MNHNS and CDR2 is SASEGT. This CDR3 is built from 16 residues. Trimming removed 6 bases from V and 3 bases from J; junction bases left unmatched: 14.

The gene calls are TRBV2 and TRBJ1-2, with 7 bases lining up with TRBD1. Germline V gene lookup returns CDR1 SNHLY and CDR2 FYNNEI. The V gene end was trimmed by 7 bases and the J gene end by 8 bases; junction bases not matched to a gene: 7. The CDR3 length is 12 residues. CDR3 DNA sequence: TGTGCCAGCACCCTGGACAGGCGCGGCTACACCTTC. It yields the protein CASTLDRRGYTF.

The rearrangement joins TRBV20-1 to TRBJ2-7; D possibly corresponds to TRBD1 (5 bases). Trimming stripped 7 bases from V and 4 bases from J, with 11 bases between. The length of the CDR3 is 11 residues. Germline V gene data show CDR1 as DFQATT and CDR2 as SNEGSKA (reference sequence). In DNA, the CDR3 is TGCAGTGTCGATCCAGGGTACGAGCAGTACTTC. This codes for CSVDPGYEQYF.

The sample holds many counts of this clonotype. For the CDR3, the DNA is TGTGCCAGCAGCTTGGGGGAGGGACATTCCTACGAGCAGTACTTC. This gives the protein CASSLGEGHSYEQYF. The chain has TRBV5-6 and TRBJ2-7; a weak D match, TRBD2 (7 bases). The V gene lost 0 bases and the J gene lost 1 base, with 11 bases spanning the gap. This CDR3 has 15 amino acids. Germline CDR1 SGHDT, CDR2 YYEEEE.